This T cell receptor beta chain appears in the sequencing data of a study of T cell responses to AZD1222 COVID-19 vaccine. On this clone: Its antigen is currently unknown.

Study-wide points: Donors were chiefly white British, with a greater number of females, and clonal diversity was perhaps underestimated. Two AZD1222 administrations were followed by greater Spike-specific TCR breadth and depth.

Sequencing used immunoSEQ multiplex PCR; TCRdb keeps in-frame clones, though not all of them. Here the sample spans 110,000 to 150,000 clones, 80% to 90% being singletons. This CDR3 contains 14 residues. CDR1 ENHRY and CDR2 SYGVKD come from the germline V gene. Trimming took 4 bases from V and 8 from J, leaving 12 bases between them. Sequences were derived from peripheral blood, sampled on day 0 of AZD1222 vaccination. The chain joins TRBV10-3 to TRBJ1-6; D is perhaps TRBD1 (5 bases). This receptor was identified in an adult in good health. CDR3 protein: CAISVGGVDSPLHF. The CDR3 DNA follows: TGTGCCATCAGTGTGGGAGGGGTGGATTCACCCCTCCACTTT.